Listed below are T cell receptor beta chains from one sample, sequenced in a study of blood T cells in healthy people across ages. Each CDR3 protein gets one entry after TCRdb re-called the 5' RACE reads with MiXCR. The sample has 750,000 to 950,000 distinct CDR3 sequences, almost 30% seen once. These data were also filed under a second study, of T cells of mothers and their children.

Input material: blood. Receptor source: a woman aged 40 to 49 in good health. CDR3s include the opening cysteine and the closing phenylalanine or tryptophan. D genes are given only for firm matches. Not all rows give a size; the values are once, few, many and, for expanded clones, a class.

>TRBV6-1|TRBJ2-3|TRBD2|NA
TGTGCCATCCGACTAGCTGCCAGCACAGATACGCAGTATTTT
CAIRLAASTDTQYF
>TRBV6-5|TRBJ1-6|NA|many
TGTGCCAGCAGTTACTCGGGGTTTTCCTATAATTCACCCCTCCACTTT
CASSYSGFSYNSPLHF
>TRBV7-8|TRBJ2-1|TRBD2|few
TGTGCCAGCAGCTCGGGACTAGGGGGGTACAATGAGCAGTTCTTC
CASSSGLGGYNEQFF
>TRBV28|TRBJ2-7|TRBD1|few
TGTGCCAGCAGTAACAGGGGGCTCTACGAGCAGTACTTC
CASSNRGLYEQYF
>TRBV28|TRBJ2-2|NA|NA
TGTGCCAGCAGATGGATGACGGACACCGGGGAGCTGTTTTTT
CASRWMTDTGELFF
>TRBV20-1|TRBJ2-3|NA|many
TGCAGTGCTAGGACAAGCACAGATACGCAGTATTTT
CSARTSTDTQYF
>TRBV7-3|TRBJ2-4|TRBD2|many
TGTGCCAGCAGTTCGACTAGCGGGTATAAAAACATTCAGTACTTC
CASSSTSGYKNIQYF
>TRBV7-2|TRBJ1-2|NA|NA
TGTGCCAGCAGCCCAACGGGGGGCAGCCTCTCTGTTTATGGCTACACCTTC
CASSPTGGSLSVYGYTF
>TRBV7-2|TRBJ2-5|NA|many
TGTGGGGGGCACCGACATCAAGGGTGGGAGACCCAGTACTTC
CGGHRHQGWETQYF
>TRBV29-1|TRBJ1-1|NA|few
TGCAGCGTCCACCTCCTCGCCAGGGTGAACACTGAAGCTTTCTTT
CSVHLLARVNTEAFF
>TRBV29-1|TRBJ1-2|TRBD1|many
TGCAGCGTTCCGGACAGGGGCCATGGGGTGAGAGGTGGCTACACCTTC
CSVPDRGHGVRGGYTF
>TRBV25-1|TRBJ2-5|NA|few
TGTGCCAGCAGTGAAATGGGACATTTGGCCGAAGGAGAGACCCAGTACTTC
CASSEMGHLAEGETQYF
>TRBV9|TRBJ1-6|TRBD1|few
TGTGCCAGCAGCGTAGGATACGGGACAGTAAATTCACCCCTCCACTTT
CASSVGYGTVNSPLHF
>TRBV3-1|TRBJ2-1|NA|NA
TGTGCCAGCAGCGATTACAGCTCCTACAATGAGCAGTTCTTC
CASSDYSSYNEQFF
>TRBV2|TRBJ2-7|NA|NA
TGTGCCAGCAGTGAAATCGGGGGAGAGTTCGACGAGCAGTACTTC
CASSEIGGEFDEQYF
>TRBV18|TRBJ2-5|TRBD2|few
TGTGCCAGCTCACCTTCCCAAGCGGGGCAAGAGACCCAGTACTTC
CASSPSQAGQETQYF
>TRBV7-9|TRBJ2-7|TRBD2|NA
TGTGCCAGCAGCTCCCCGCTGTCCCGGGCTAGCGGAGACGAGCAGTACTTC
CASSSPLSRASGDEQYF
>TRBV15|TRBJ2-3|NA|NA
TGTGCCACCAGCAGAGATAACCAGAGAGATACGCAGTATTTT
CATSRDNQRDTQYF
>TRBV6-5|TRBJ1-2|NA|many
TGTGCCAGCAGTTACTCGGGCGAGAATAGATATGGCTACACCTTC
CASSYSGENRYGYTF
>TRBV28|TRBJ1-3|NA|many
TGTGCCAGCAACAGCTTGCTCGCTGGAAACACCATATATTTT
CASNSLLAGNTIYF
>TRBV29-1|TRBJ1-4|TRBD1|many
TGCAGCGCCCTTGGGGACAGGGCAACAACTAATGAAAAACTGTTTTTT
CSALGDRATTNEKLFF
>TRBV29-1|TRBJ1-1|NA|few
TGCAGCGTTCCTGGACAGCGGACTGAAGCTTTCTTT
CSVPGQRTEAFF
>TRBV4-2|TRBJ1-4|TRBD1|many
TGTGCCAGCAGCCAAGAAACCGGGACAGGTTCCGAGGAACTGTTTTTT
CASSQETGTGSEELFF
>TRBV4-3|TRBJ1-3|NA|many
TGCGCCAGCAGCCAAGAGAGGCAGGGTCACACCATATATTTT
CASSQERQGHTIYF
>TRBV2|TRBJ1-4|NA|NA
TGTGCCAGCAGTGAAGCCTATTCGGATGAAAAACTGTTTTTT
CASSEAYSDEKLFF
>TRBV5-1|TRBJ2-1|TRBD1|few
TGCGCCAGCAGCCTGGGGGGACAGGGAAGCAATGAGCAGTTCTTC
CASSLGGQGSNEQFF
>TRBV28|TRBJ2-5|NA|NA
TGTGCCAGCACCAATATCGACAGGAGTGCCCCTGAGCAGTACTTC
CASTNIDRSAPEQYF
>TRBV21-1|TRBJ1-1|NA|NA
TGTGCCAGCAGCATAGACAGGAGATACACTGAAGCTTTCTTT
CASSIDRRYTEAFF
>TRBV20-1|TRBJ2-7|TRBD2|few
TGCAGTGCTAGCAGGGGGCTGTCCGGGACTAGCGGGTACGAGCAGTACTTC
CSASRGLSGTSGYEQYF
>TRBV10-3|TRBJ1-2|NA|NA
TGTGCCATCAGTGAGTCAGACAGATCCTCCTATGGCTACACCTTC
CAISESDRSSYGYTF
>TRBV4-3|TRBJ2-1|NA|many
TGCGCCAGCAGCCAAGTCGTGGCGGCTCTAGGGGGTGAGCAGTTCTTC
CASSQVVAALGGEQFF
>TRBV7-6|TRBJ1-2|TRBD1|few
TGTGCCAGCAGCGCCCGGGACAGCCCCACTGGATATGGCTACACCTTC
CASSARDSPTGYGYTF
>TRBV7-3|TRBJ2-5|TRBD2|NA
TGTGCCAGCAGCCTGGGGACTAGCGGGGAAGAGACCCAGTACTTC
CASSLGTSGEETQYF
>TRBV9|TRBJ1-2|NA|many
TGTGCCAGCAGCCCGGATCCCGCGATCGGTGGCTACACCTTC
CASSPDPAIGGYTF
>TRBV4-3|TRBJ1-4|NA|NA
TGCGCCAGCAGCCAAGCCAGGACCTTTGAAAAACTGTTTTTT
CASSQARTFEKLFF
>TRBV20-1|TRBJ2-1|TRBD2|few
TGCAGTGCTAGGCCGACTTGCGGGGGGAATATCAATGAGCAGTTCTTT
CSARPTCGGNINEQFF
>TRBV4-3|TRBJ2-7|TRBD1|once
TGCGCCAGCAGCCAACGGACAGGGGATACCTACGAGCAGTACTTC
CASSQRTGDTYEQYF
>TRBV20-1|TRBJ1-1|NA|NA
TGCAGTGCTGGCGGGGTTACTGAAGCTTTCTTT
CSAGGVTEAFF
>TRBV12-3/TRBV12-4|TRBJ2-7|NA|many
TGTGCCAGCACCGTGGCGGACGGGGGTTACGAGCAGTACTTC
CASTVADGGYEQYF
>TRBV10-3|TRBJ2-3|TRBD1|NA
TGTGCCATCAGTGACCCGGGACAGGGGACAGATACGCAGTATTTT
CAISDPGQGTDTQYF
>TRBV24-1|TRBJ1-5|TRBD1|few
TGTGCCACCAGTTCAAACAGGGGGCAGCCCCAGCATTTT
CATSSNRGQPQHF
>TRBV19|TRBJ2-1|TRBD2|few
TGTGCCAGTAGTATAGCTAGCGGGGTTTTCCATGAGCAGTTCTTC
CASSIASGVFHEQFF
>TRBV12-3/TRBV12-4|TRBJ1-4|TRBD1|NA
TGTGCCAGCAGTTCCCGGACAGGGCGCGAAAAACTGTTTTTT
CASSSRTGREKLFF
>TRBV7-2|TRBJ2-3|NA|few
TGTGCCAGCAGCGTTCGGGGCCACACAGATACGCAGTATTTT
CASSVRGHTDTQYF
>TRBV13|TRBJ1-2|NA|many
TGTGCCAGCAGCTCCGGAAGCGCCGGGAGGCACTATGGCTACACCTTC
CASSSGSAGRHYGYTF
>TRBV5-1|TRBJ1-6|NA|NA
TGCGCCAGCAGCTTGGTTAAAGGCTCCCATTCACCCCTCCACTTT
CASSLVKGSHSPLHF
>TRBV2|TRBJ2-1|TRBD2|NA
TGTGCCGGCAGTGGAGGCGGCGCTAGCGGGGGGTTTAACGAGCAGTTCTTC
CAGSGGGASGGFNEQFF
>TRBV9|TRBJ1-4|TRBD1|few
TGTGCCAGCAGCGAGGGACAGAAGTTGGGTCAACTGTTTTTT
CASSEGQKLGQLFF
>TRBV6-6|TRBJ2-7|NA|NA
TGTGCCAGCAGTCCCAAGCCCTACGAGCAGTACTTC
CASSPKPYEQYF
>TRBV6-4|TRBJ1-1|NA|few
TGTGCCAGCAGCCAAAGGGGCCGGAGTGAAGCTTTCTTT
CASSQRGRSEAFF
>TRBV9|TRBJ2-4|NA|many
TGTGCCAGCAGCGTAGCCGGAGAAGACATTCAGTACTTC
CASSVAGEDIQYF